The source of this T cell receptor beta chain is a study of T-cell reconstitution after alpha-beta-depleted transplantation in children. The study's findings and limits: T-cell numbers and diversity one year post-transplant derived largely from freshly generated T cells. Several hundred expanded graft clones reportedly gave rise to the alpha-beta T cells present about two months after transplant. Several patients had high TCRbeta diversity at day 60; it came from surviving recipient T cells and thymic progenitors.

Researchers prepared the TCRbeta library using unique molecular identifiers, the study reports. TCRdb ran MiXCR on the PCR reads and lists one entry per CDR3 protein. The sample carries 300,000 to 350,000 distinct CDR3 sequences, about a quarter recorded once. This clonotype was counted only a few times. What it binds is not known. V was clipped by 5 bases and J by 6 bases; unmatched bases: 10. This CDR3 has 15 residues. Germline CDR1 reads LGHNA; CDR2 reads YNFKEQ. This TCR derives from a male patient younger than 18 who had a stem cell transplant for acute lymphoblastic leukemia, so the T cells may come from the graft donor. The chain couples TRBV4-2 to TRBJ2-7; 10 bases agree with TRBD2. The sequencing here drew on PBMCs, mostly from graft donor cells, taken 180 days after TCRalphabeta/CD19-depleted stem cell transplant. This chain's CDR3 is CASSELAGWKGEQYF. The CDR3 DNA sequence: TGTGCCAGCAGCGAACTAGCGGGGTGGAAGGGCGAGCAGTACTTC.